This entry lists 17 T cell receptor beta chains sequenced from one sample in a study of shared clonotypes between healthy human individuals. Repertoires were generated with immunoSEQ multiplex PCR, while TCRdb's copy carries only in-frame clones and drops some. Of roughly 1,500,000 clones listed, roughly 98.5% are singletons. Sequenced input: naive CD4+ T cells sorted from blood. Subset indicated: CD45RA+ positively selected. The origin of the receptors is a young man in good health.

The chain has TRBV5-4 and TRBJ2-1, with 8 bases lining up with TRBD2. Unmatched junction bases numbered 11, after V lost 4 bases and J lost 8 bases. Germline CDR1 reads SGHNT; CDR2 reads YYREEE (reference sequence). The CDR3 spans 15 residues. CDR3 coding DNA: TGTGCCAGCAGCCCCTCAGCGGGAGTCTCATATGAGCAGTTCTTC. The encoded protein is CASSPSAGVSYEQFF. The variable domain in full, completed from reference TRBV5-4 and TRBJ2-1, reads ETGVTQSPTHLIKTRGQQVTLRCSSQSGHNTVSWYQQALGQGPQFIFQYYREEENGRGNFPPRFSGLQFPNYSSELNVNALELDDSALYLCASSPSAGVSYEQFFGPGTRLTVL.

CDR3 coding DNA: TGTGCCAGTAGTCCTACCAACGGTATTATCCCTCACGAGCAGTACTTC. Its protein product is CASSPTNGIIPHEQYF. The chain joins TRBV19 to TRBJ2-7; D is undetermined. CDR1 is LNHDA, CDR2 SQIVND, per germline (reference sequence). The CDR3 runs to 16 residues. V was clipped by 5 bases and J by 5 bases, with 22 bases between them.

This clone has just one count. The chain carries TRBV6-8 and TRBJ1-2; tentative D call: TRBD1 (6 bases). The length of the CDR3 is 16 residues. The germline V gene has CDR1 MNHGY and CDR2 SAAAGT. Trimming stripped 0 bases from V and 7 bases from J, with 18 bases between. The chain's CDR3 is CASSYSKFRGFFGYTF. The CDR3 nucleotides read TGTGCCAGCAGTTACTCGAAGTTCAGGGGCTTTTTTGGCTACACCTTC.

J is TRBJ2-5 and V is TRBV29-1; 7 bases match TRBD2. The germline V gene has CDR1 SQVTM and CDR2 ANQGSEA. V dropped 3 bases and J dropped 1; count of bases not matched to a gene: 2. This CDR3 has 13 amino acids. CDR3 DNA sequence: TGCAGCGTTGATCTAGCGGTCCAAGAGACCCAGTACTTC. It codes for CSVDLAVQETQYF.

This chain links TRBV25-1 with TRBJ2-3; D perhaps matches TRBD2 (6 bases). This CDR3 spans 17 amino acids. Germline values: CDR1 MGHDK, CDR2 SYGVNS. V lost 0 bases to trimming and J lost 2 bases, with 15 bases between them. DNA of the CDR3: TGTGCCAGCAGTGAATACCCGGGGCGGGGAAACACAGATACGCAGTATTTT. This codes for CASSEYPGRGNTDTQYF.

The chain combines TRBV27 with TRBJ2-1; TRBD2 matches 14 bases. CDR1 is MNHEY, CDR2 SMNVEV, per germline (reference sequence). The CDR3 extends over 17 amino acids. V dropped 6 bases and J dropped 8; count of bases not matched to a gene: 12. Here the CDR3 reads CASRPLGLAGDKDEQFF. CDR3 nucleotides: TGTGCCAGCAGGCCCCTGGGACTAGCGGGAGACAAAGATGAGCAGTTCTTC.

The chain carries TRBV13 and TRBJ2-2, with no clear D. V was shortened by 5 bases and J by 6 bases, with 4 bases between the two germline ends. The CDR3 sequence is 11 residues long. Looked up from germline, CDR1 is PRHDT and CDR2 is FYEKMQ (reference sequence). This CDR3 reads CASSASGELFF. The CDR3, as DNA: TGTGCCAGCAGCGCATCCGGGGAGCTGTTTTTT.

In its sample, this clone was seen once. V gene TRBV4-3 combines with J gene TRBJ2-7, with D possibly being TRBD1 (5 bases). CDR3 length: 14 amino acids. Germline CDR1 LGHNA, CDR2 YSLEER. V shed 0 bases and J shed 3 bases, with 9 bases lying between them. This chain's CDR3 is CASSQDSRGYEQYF. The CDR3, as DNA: TGCGCCAGCAGCCAAGATAGTAGGGGCTACGAGCAGTACTTC.

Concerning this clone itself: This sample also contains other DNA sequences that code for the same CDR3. The CDR3 spells CASSLGGSSYNEQFF. CDR3 DNA: TGTGCCAGCAGCTTGGGGGGATCTTCCTACAATGAGCAGTTCTTC. The rearrangement joins TRBV5-5 to TRBJ2-1; D remains unclear. The germline gives CDR1 SGHKS, CDR2 YYEKEE (reference sequence). The V end lost 0 bases, the J end lost 1 base, and 8 bases lay between the germline ends. CDR3 length: 15 amino acids.

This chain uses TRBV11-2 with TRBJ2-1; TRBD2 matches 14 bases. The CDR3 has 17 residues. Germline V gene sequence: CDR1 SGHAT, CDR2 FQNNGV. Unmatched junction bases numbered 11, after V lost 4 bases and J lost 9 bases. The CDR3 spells CASSSLLGLAGVAEQFF. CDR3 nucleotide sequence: TGTGCCAGCAGCTCCCTACTGGGACTAGCGGGAGTCGCTGAGCAGTTCTTC.

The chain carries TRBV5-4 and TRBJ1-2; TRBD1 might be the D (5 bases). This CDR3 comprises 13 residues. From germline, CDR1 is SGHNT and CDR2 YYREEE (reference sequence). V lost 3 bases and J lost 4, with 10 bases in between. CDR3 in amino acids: CASSSQGGYGYTF. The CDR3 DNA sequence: TGTGCCAGCAGCTCCCAGGGCGGCTATGGCTACACCTTC.

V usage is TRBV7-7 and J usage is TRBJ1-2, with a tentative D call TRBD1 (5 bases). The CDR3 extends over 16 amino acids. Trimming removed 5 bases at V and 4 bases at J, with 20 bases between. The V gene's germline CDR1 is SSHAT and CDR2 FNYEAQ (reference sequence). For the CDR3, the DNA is TGTGCCAGCAGCCTAATGGGACCCTCAGAATCCTATGGCTACACCTTC. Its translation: CASSLMGPSESYGYTF.

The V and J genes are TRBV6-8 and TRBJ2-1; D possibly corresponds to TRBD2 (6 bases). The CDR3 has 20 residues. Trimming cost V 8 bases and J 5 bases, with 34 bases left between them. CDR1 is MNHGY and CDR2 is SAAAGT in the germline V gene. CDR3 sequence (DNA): TGTGCCAGCCCTGCGCCCAGGGCGGTCGGACTTTGGGAGGCACACAATGAGCAGTTCTTC. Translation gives CASPAPRAVGLWEAHNEQFF.

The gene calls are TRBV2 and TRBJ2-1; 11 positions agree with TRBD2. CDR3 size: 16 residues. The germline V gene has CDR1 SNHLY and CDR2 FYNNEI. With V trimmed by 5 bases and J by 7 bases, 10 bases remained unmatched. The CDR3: CASSRTTSGEINEQFF. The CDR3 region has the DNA TGTGCCAGCAGTAGGACGACTAGCGGGGAAATAAATGAGCAGTTCTTC.

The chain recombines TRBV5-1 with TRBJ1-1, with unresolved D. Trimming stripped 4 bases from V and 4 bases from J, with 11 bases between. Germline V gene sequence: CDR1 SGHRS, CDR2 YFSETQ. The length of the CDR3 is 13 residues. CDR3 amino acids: CASSLSTGTEAFF. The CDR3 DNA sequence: TGCGCCAGCAGCCTCTCTACGGGCACTGAAGCTTTCTTT.

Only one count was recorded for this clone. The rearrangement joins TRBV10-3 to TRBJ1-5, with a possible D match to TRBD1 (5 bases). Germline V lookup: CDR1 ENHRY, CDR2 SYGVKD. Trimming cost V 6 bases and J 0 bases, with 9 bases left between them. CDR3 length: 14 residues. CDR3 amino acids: CAISRQNSNQPQHF. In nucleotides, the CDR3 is TGTGCCATCAGCCGACAGAATAGCAATCAGCCCCAGCATTTT.

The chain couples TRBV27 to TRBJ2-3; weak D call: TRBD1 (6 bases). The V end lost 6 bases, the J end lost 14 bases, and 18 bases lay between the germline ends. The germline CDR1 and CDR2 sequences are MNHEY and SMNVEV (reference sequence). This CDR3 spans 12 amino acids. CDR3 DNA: TGTGCCAGCAGCAAGGGGGTTGGGTATAGGTATTTT. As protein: CASSKGVGYRYF.